Listed below are T cell receptor beta chains from one sample, sequenced in a study of STAT5B mutations in CD4+ large granular lymphocyte leukemia. This table comes from immunoSEQ multiplex PCR, and its TCRdb copy is limited to in-frame clones, with some not included. The data contain 30,000 to 35,000 clones, around 80% of them singletons. The source material was CD4+ T cells from blood buffy coats. These TCRs come from a human donor in good health. The CDR3 runs from the conserved cysteine through the conserved F or W. The D gene is left open where the match is weak. Not all rows give a size; the values are once, few, many and, for expanded clones, a class.

clone_size	j_call	d_call	v_call	cdr3_nt	cdr3_aa
.	TRBJ2-3	.	TRBV9	TGTGCCAGCAGCGTAGGGGGAAGGACAGATACGCAGTATTTT	CASSVGGRTDTQYF
.	TRBJ2-5	.	TRBV6-1	TGTGCCAGCAGCCCGGACAGAAAAGAGACCCAGTACTTC	CASSPDRKETQYF
few	TRBJ1-1	TRBD1	TRBV2	TGTGCCAGCAGTGGTCCGACAGGGGGCACTGAAGCTTTCTTT	CASSGPTGGTEAFF
.	TRBJ1-4	TRBD1	TRBV6-6	TGTGCCAGCAAACGGGACAGAGGTGAAAAACTGTTTTTT	CASKRDRGEKLFF
.	TRBJ2-1	TRBD1	TRBV29-1	TGCAGCGTAACCCAGGGGGCGTTGGACAATGAGCAGTTCTTC	CSVTQGALDNEQFF
.	TRBJ1-1	TRBD1	TRBV2	TGTGCCAGCACCCCAAGGAGACAGGGGATGAACACTGAAGCTTTCTTT	CASTPRRQGMNTEAFF
.	TRBJ1-4	.	TRBV11-3	TGTGCCAGCAGCTTAGATATCACTGAAAAACTGTTTTTT	CASSLDITEKLFF
.	TRBJ1-3	.	TRBV5-1	TGCGCCAGCAGCCCCGGTGGCGGGGACGGAAACACCATATATTTT	CASSPGGGDGNTIYF
.	TRBJ2-5	.	TRBV13	TGTGCCAGCAGCTTCGGGCAAGGGGAAGAGACCCAGTACTTC	CASSFGQGEETQYF
few	TRBJ2-5	.	TRBV18	TGTGCCAGCTCACCACCAGGACAAGAGACCCAGTACTTC	CASSPPGQETQYF
few	TRBJ1-2	.	TRBV7-9	TGTGCCAGCAGCGCTGACAGAAACGGCTACACCTTC	CASSADRNGYTF
.	TRBJ2-1	.	TRBV10-3	TGTGCCATCAGATACAGCGTTTTGTACAATGAGCAGTTCTTC	CAIRYSVLYNEQFF
once	TRBJ2-7	TRBD1	TRBV6-4	TGTGCCAGCAGGACAGGGTACTCCTACGAGCAGTACTTC	CASRTGYSYEQYF
.	TRBJ2-1	.	TRBV15	TGTGCCACCAGCAGAGGGTACAATGAGCAGTTCTTC	CATSRGYNEQFF
.	TRBJ2-3	TRBD2	TRBV11-3	TGTGCCAGCAGTTCGACGGGAGGGCGCACAGATACGCAGTATTTT	CASSSTGGRTDTQYF
.	TRBJ2-5	TRBD2	TRBV5-5	TGTGCCAGCAGCTTGGATAGCGGGAGTCGAGAGACCCAGTACTTC	CASSLDSGSRETQYF
.	TRBJ2-7	.	TRBV5-1	TGCGCCAGCAGCTTGGCCACCTACGAGCAGTACTTC	CASSLATYEQYF
once	TRBJ2-1	TRBD2	TRBV7-8	TGTGCCAGCAGCCTACAGCGGGGAGTCTACAATGAGCAGTTCTTC	CASSLQRGVYNEQFF
.	TRBJ2-7	TRBD2	TRBV29-1	TGCAGCGTGGCCTCGGGGGGGCGGTACGAGCAGTACTTC	CSVASGGRYEQYF
.	TRBJ1-4	.	TRBV7-9	TGTGCCAGCAGCGCCCACGGGGGGGTTTCGGGTAATGAAAAACTGTTTTTT	CASSAHGGVSGNEKLFF
.	TRBJ2-1	TRBD2	TRBV11-1	TGTGCCAGCAGCCCGACTAGGCGGGGGGGAGGGAATGAGCAGTTCTTC	CASSPTRRGGGNEQFF
.	TRBJ2-7	.	TRBV27	TGTGCCAGCAGTCGCTACTTCTCCTACGAGCAGTACTTC	CASSRYFSYEQYF
.	TRBJ2-2	TRBD2	TRBV7-8	TGTGCCAGCAGCGGGTGGACTAGCGGGGGGGCTACCGGGGAGCTGTTTTTT	CASSGWTSGGATGELFF
.	TRBJ2-1	.	TRBV2	TGTGCCAGCAGAGTTCTGTTAGCGTACGAGGCGCAGTTCTTC	CASRVLLAYEAQFF
.	TRBJ2-7	TRBD2	TRBV27	TGTGCCAGCAGTTTCTTCGGAGCGGGAGTCCACGAGCAGTACTTC	CASSFFGAGVHEQYF
.	TRBJ2-5	TRBD1	TRBV5-1	TGCGCCAGCAGCTCCGGACAGGGAGGCAACCAAGAGACCCAGTACTTC	CASSSGQGGNQETQYF
.	TRBJ2-6	.	TRBV6-1	TGTGCCAGCGGGGGTCGGGGGTCTGGGGCCAACGTCCTGACTTTC	CASGGRGSGANVLTF
.	TRBJ2-2	.	TRBV4-1	TGCGCCAGCAGCCAAGCCGGAAACACCGGGGAGCTGTTTTTT	CASSQAGNTGELFF
.	TRBJ1-1	.	TRBV27	TGTGCCAGCAGCCCTCGGACAGTGGCCGAAGCTTTCTTT	CASSPRTVAEAFF
.	TRBJ1-4	.	TRBV5-4	TGTGCCAGCAGCTTGGGCCAACAAGTGCCTAATGAAAAACTGTTTTTT	CASSLGQQVPNEKLFF
.	TRBJ2-5	TRBD2	TRBV13	TGTGCCAGCAGCTCAGAAAATCCCGGGAGGGGATCGGAGACCCAGTACTTC	CASSSENPGRGSETQYF
few	TRBJ2-2	TRBD1	TRBV2	TGTGCCAGCAGTGAAGCGGGACAGGGGCGATACACCGGGGAGCTGTTTTTT	CASSEAGQGRYTGELFF
.	TRBJ1-3	.	TRBV2	TGTGCCAGCAGTGAAGCAGGACAGAGAGGAAACACCATATATTTT	CASSEAGQRGNTIYF
.	TRBJ2-2	.	TRBV7-9	TGTGCCAGCACCCAGGGGGGCAGTACCGGGGAGCTGTTTTTT	CASTQGGSTGELFF
.	TRBJ2-7	.	TRBV10-3	TGTGCCATCAGTGAGGGCTTGGCAGGAAGACTTCCCTACGAGCAGTACTTC	CAISEGLAGRLPYEQYF
.	TRBJ2-3	.	TRBV5-6	TGTGCCAGCGCTCGCACAGATACGCAGTATTTT	CASARTDTQYF
.	TRBJ1-5	.	TRBV15	TGTGCCACCAGCAGGGAGGGCAGGGCTAGCAATCAGCCCCAGCATTTT	CATSREGRASNQPQHF